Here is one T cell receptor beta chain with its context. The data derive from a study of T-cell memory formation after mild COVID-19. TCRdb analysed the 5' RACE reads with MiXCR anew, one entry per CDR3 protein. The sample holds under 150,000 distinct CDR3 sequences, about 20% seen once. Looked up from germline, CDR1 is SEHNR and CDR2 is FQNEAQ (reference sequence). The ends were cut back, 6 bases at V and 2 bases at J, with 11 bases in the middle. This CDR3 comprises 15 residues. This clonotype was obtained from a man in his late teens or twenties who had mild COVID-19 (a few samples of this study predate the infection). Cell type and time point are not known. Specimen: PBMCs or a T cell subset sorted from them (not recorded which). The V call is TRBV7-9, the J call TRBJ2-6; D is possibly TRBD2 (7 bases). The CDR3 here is CASSRGGAGANVLTF. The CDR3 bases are TGTGCCAGCAGTCGAGGGGGGGCTGGGGCCAACGTCCTGACTTTC.